The clone carrying this T cell receptor beta chain was counted at least ten times. Its antigen is unknown. TCRdb ran MiXCR on the reads and lists one entry per CDR3 protein. Among fewer than 700,000 distinct CDR3 sequences listed, 24% were seen once. The CDR3 totals 11 residues. Trimming cost V 0 bases and J 5 bases, with 0 bases left between them. CDR1 is MNHNY, CDR2 SVGAGI, per germline (reference sequence). The data stem from a study of T cell repertoires in cytomegalovirus infection. The wider study: CMV infection together with matching HLA type was indicated by public TCR beta signatures.

Study findings and constraints: HLA-C-restricted CMV clonotypes gave the most frequent clonotype in two of eight donors.

Sequencing was carried out using CD8+ T cells from PBMCs. The source is a human donor in good health (CMV status not recorded). Some clones in this sample may be carry-over from other donors' samples. The chain recombines TRBV6-6 with TRBJ2-3; D uncertain. The CDR3 sequence: CASSYSDTQYF. CDR3 DNA: TGTGCCAGCAGTTACTCAGATACGCAGTATTTT.